A selection of T cell receptor beta chains follows, all from one sample in a study of Graves' ophthalmopathy and Graves' hyperthyroidism. One entry per CDR3 protein results from TCRdb running MiXCR on the multiplex PCR reads. Here the sample spans hundreds of thousands of distinct CDR3 sequences, 13% to 15% being singletons. The sequenced sample consisted of blood. The receptors were sampled from a woman younger than 45 with Graves' ophthalmopathy. Each CDR3 is given with its conserved first and last residue.

length | J | V | CDR3
16 | TRBJ2-2 | TRBV10-2 | CASSGLAGGNTGELFF
13 | TRBJ1-1 | TRBV10-3 | CAIRGSRNTEAFF
20 | TRBJ1-6 | TRBV2 | CASSSRVGTGGVGYNSPLHF
16 | TRBJ1-2 | TRBV6-1 | CASSDGQGSTYYGYTF
10 | TRBJ1-2 | TRBV30 | CACVQTGATF
15 | TRBJ2-7 | TRBV7-9 | CASSQGLPPTGEQYF
14 | TRBJ1-1 | TRBV5-6 | CASSSGLSGTEAFF
17 | TRBJ2-2 | TRBV3-1 | CASGGRRSGSVTGELFF
14 | TRBJ2-4 | TRBV4-1 | CASSRAGLGNIQYF
15 | TRBJ2-2 | TRBV7-8 | CASSLAIGFTGELFF
14 | TRBJ1-5 | TRBV6-1 | CAISGDYSNQPQHF
14 | TRBJ1-6 | TRBV19 | CASSGQGGVSPLHF
16 | TRBJ1-2 | TRBV12-3/TRBV12-4 | CASSYLDSEANYGYTF
15 | TRBJ1-5 | TRBV6-1 | CASSGDRGRVQPQHF
16 | TRBJ1-6 | TRBV7-8 | CASSLRRGKGNSPLHF
14 | TRBJ2-7 | TRBV9 | CASSGGTGEYEQYF
15 | TRBJ2-2 | TRBV6-2/TRBV6-3 | CASSYRGTNTGELFF
15 | TRBJ1-5 | TRBV12-3/TRBV12-4 | CASTRTGYSNQPQHF
15 | TRBJ2-5 | TRBV12-3/TRBV12-4 | CASSPTTGGQETQYF
15 | TRBJ1-1 | TRBV11-2 | CASSFPSGFSTEAFF
16 | TRBJ2-5 | TRBV4-2 | CASSRDYWTSQETQYF
14 | TRBJ1-2 | TRBV6-1 | CVSGGSFGGYGYTF
16 | TRBJ2-5 | TRBV7-2 | CASSLGLAGGWETQYF
15 | TRBJ2-4 | TRBV24-1 | CATSETGRGGDIKYF
17 | TRBJ2-2 | TRBV11-2 | CASSWSAGRSNTGELFF
16 | TRBJ2-5 | TRBV24-1 | CATSDLTSGDQETQYF
13 | TRBJ2-7 | TRBV29-1 | CSVELAGTYEQYF
14 | TRBJ1-3 | TRBV28 | CASREATSGNTIYF
15 | TRBJ1-1 | TRBV11-2 | CASSLEPSMNTEAFF
12 | TRBJ1-3 | TRBV6-5 | CASRLFGNTIYF
15 | TRBJ2-7 | TRBV19 | CASSRVDGHSYEQYF
16 | TRBJ1-1 | TRBV28 | CASSLWGGDRNTEAFF
12 | TRBJ2-5 | TRBV15 | CATSGVGETQYF
16 | TRBJ2-4 | TRBV3-1 | CASSQGQGLAKNIQYF
15 | TRBJ2-7 | TRBV6-1 | CASSVSGDSSYEQYF
18 | TRBJ2-2 | TRBV6-1 | CASSVTGSMSLYTGELFF
13 | TRBJ1-1 | TRBV6-4 | CASRGDGPTEAFF
15 | TRBJ2-6 | TRBV20-1 | CSARSTGAGANVLTF
16 | TRBJ1-5 | TRBV19 | CASSISRQEGNQPQHF
15 | TRBJ1-5 | TRBV6-5 | CASSLTGGQGQPQHF
15 | TRBJ1-1 | TRBV10-3 | CAISEEGLLNTEAFF
11 | TRBJ1-5 | TRBV28 | CASSSRTAQHF
14 | TRBJ2-7 | TRBV28 | CASSLNDLSYEQYF
14 | TRBJ1-1 | TRBV3-1 | CASSRPGPAPEAFF
11 | TRBJ2-5 | TRBV7-3 | CASSLGGPQYF
14 | TRBJ2-6 | TRBV19 | CASRMDSGANVLTF
15 | TRBJ1-2 | TRBV7-2 | CASSPRDSANYGYTF
16 | TRBJ2-7 | TRBV28 | CAASDRTGTSGYEQYF
14 | TRBJ2-5 | TRBV5-1 | CASSTGQGEGTQYF